This T cell receptor (beta chain) was obtained from a study of cytomegalovirus exposure and HLA in healthy donors. Primers: 60 Vbeta forward and 13 Jbeta reverse. Method: immunoSEQ multiplex PCR; TCRdb's copy keeps in-frame clones and lacks some. This sample yields approximately 140,000 clones, of which about 85% are seen a single time; more than 1.5% belongs to the top ten. As for the donors, each was a healthy bone marrow donor. To note about this clone: The antigen remains unidentified.

The CDR3 covers 14 residues. CDR1 and CDR2 from the germline V gene are SGDLS and YYNGEE. The V gene lost 4 bases and the J gene lost 4 bases, with 14 bases spanning the gap. Findings of the study overall: A later analysis showed TCR association rates differing by HLA locus, peaking at DRB1 and lowest at HLA-C. In an earlier analysis, productive rearrangement rates for most beta V segments clustered near 87% or 30%.

The chain combines TRBV9 with TRBJ2-5; possibly TRBD1 for D (6 bases). The sequence derives from a boy younger than 18 in good health and CMV-seronegative. Material: PBMCs. CDR3 sequence: CASSPRTAAETQYF. CDR3 in DNA: TGTGCCAGCAGCCCCCGGACAGCAGCAGAGACCCAGTACTTC. The variable domain in full, with the rest retrieved from reference TRBV9 and TRBJ2-5, is DSGVTQTPKHLITATGQRVTLRCSPRSGDLSVYWYQQSLDQGLQFLIQYYNGEERAKGNILERFSAQQFPDLHSELNLSSLELGDSALYFCASSPRTAAETQYFGPGTRLLVL.